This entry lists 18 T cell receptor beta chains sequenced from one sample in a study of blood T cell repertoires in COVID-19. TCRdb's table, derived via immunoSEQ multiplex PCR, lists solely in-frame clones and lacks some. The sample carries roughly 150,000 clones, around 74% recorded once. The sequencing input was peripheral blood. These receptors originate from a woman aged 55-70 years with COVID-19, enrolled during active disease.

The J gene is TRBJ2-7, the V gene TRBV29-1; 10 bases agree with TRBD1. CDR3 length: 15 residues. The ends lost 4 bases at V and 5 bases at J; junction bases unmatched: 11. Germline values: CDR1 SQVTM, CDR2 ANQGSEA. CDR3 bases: TGCAGCGTTGCCGGGACAGGGGATAATGTCCACGAGCAGTACTTC. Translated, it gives CSVAGTGDNVHEQYF.

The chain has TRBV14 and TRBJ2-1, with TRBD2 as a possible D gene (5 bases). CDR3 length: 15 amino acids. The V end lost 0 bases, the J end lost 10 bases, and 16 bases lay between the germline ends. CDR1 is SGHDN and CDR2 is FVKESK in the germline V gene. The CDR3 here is CASSQDILGTGEQFF. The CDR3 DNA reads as TGTGCCAGCAGCCAAGATATCCTGGGTACGGGGGAGCAGTTCTTC.

For the CDR3, the DNA is TGTGCCAGCAGCCCTGAAAGACAGGGGGCCGGTGAGCAGTTCTTC. This gives the protein CASSPERQGAGEQFF. The chain joins TRBV7-3 to TRBJ2-1; 10 positions match TRBD1. The length of the CDR3 is 15 residues. Germline V gene data show CDR1 as SGHTA and CDR2 as FQGTGA. After removal of 5 bases from V and 9 bases from J, the junction contained 10 bases not matched to a gene.

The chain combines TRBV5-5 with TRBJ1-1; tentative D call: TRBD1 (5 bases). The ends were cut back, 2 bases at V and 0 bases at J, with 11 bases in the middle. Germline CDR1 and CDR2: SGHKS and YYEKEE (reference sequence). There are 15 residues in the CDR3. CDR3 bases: TGTGCCAGCAGCTTACGACAGCAGATGAACACTGAAGCTTTCTTT. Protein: CASSLRQQMNTEAFF.

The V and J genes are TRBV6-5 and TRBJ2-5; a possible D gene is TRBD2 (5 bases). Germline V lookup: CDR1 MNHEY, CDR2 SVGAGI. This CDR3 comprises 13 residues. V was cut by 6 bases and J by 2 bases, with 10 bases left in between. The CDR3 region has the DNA TGTGCCAGCAGGGGAGTGAGGCAAGAGACCCAGTACTTC. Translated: CASRGVRQETQYF.

The CDR3: CASSYTATNYGYTF. The CDR3 DNA reads TGTGCCAGCAGTTACACCGCGACTAACTATGGCTACACCTTC. The genes are TRBV6-5 and TRBJ1-2; D ambiguous. Trimming took 2 bases from V and 0 from J, leaving 7 bases between them. Per germline, CDR1 MNHEY and CDR2 SVGAGI. This CDR3 is 14 amino acids long.

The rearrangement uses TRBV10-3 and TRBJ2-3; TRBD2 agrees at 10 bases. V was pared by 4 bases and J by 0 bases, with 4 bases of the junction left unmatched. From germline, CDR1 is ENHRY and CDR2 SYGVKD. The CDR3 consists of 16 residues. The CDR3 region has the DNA TGTGCCATCAGTGCAACTAGCGGGGTTAGCACAGATACGCAGTATTTT. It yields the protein CAISATSGVSTDTQYF.

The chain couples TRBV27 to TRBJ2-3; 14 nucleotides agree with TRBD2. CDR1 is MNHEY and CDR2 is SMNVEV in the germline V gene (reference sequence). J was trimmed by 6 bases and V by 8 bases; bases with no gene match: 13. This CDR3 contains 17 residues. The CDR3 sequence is CASSGLAGGYGGDTQYF. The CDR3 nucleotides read TGTGCCAGCTCAGGACTAGCGGGGGGTTATGGTGGTGATACGCAGTATTTT.

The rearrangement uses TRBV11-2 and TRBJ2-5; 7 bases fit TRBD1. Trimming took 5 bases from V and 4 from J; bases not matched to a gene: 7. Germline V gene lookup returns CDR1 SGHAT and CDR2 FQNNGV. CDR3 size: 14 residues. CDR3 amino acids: CASSPGTGAETQYF. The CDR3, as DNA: TGTGCCAGCAGCCCAGGTACAGGGGCAGAGACCCAGTACTTC.

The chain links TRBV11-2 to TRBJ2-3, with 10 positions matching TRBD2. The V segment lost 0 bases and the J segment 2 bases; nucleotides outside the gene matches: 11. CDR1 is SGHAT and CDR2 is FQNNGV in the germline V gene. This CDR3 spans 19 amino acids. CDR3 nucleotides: TGTGCCAGCAGCTTAGACGGGCGAGCGGGGGGGCCGGTCACAGATACGCAGTATTTT. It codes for CASSLDGRAGGPVTDTQYF.

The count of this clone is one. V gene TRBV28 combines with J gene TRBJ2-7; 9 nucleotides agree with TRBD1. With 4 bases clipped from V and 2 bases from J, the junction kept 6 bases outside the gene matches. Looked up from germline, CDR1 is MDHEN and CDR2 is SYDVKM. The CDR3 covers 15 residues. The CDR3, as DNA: TGTGCCAGCAGTTCTCCGGGACAGGGTACCTACGAGCAGTACTTC. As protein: CASSSPGQGTYEQYF.

CDR3 sequence (DNA): TGCAGCGTTGAGGACAGGGGTTCGGGGGTAACTGAAGCTTTCTTT. This translates into CSVEDRGSGVTEAFF. The gene calls are TRBV29-1 and TRBJ1-1; 9 nucleotides align to TRBD1. The CDR3 totals 15 residues. The germline V gene has CDR1 SQVTM and CDR2 ANQGSEA. Losses at the gene ends were 3 bases for V and 5 bases for J; bases not matched to a gene: 10.

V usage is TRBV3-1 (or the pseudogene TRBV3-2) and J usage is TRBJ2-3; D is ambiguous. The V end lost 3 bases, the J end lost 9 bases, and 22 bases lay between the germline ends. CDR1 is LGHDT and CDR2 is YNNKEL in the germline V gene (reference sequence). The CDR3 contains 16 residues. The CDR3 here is CASSQVGDGPSVTQYF. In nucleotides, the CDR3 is TGTGCCAGCAGCCAGGTCGGAGACGGCCCTTCGGTAACGCAGTATTTT.

The CDR3 here is CASSFRLAGDNEQFF. CDR3 DNA sequence: TGTGCCAGCAGCTTCCGACTAGCGGGGGACAATGAGCAGTTCTTC. This rearrangement joins TRBV5-5 to TRBJ2-1; TRBD2 aligns across 12 bases. CDR3 length equals 15 residues. Germline V lookup: CDR1 SGHKS, CDR2 YYEKEE (reference sequence). Trimming at V came to 2 bases and at J to 5 bases, leaving 2 bases not matched to a gene.

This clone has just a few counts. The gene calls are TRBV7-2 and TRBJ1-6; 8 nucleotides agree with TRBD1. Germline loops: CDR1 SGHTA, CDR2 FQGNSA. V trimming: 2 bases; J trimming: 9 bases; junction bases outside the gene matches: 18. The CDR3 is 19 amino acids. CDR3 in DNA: TGTGCCAGCAGCTTACTCACTCCCCAGGGGGCGTTTGGAATTTCACCCCTCCACTTT. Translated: CASSLLTPQGAFGISPLHF. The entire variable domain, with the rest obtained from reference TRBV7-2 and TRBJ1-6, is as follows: GAGVSQSPSNKVTEKGKDVELRCDPISGHTALYWYRQSLGQGLEFLIYFQGNSAPDKSGLPSDRFSAERTGGSVSTLTIQRTQQEDSAVYLCASSLLTPQGAFGISPLHFGNGTRLTVT.

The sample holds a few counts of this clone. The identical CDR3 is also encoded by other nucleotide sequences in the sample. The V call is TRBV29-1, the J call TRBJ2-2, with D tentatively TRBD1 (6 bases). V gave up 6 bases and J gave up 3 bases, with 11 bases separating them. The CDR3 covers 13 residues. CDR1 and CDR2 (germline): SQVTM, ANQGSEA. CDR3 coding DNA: TGCAGCGTAGAAACAGGGTACACCGGGGAGCTGTTTTTT. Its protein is CSVETGYTGELFF.

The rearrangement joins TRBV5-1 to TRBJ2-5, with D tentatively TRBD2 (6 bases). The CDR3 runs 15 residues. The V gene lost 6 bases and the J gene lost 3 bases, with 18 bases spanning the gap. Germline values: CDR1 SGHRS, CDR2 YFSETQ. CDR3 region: CASKGTSKSEETQYF. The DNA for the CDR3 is TGCGCCAGCAAAGGCACTAGCAAGTCAGAAGAGACCCAGTACTTC.

The CDR3 sequence is CASSPLVGQGGEKLFF. The CDR3 DNA sequence: TGTGCCAGCAGCCCCCTAGTCGGGCAGGGGGGTGAAAAACTGTTTTTT. The chain couples TRBV9 to TRBJ1-4, with TRBD1 matching over 7 bases. V was pared by 4 bases and J by 7 bases, with 13 bases of the junction left unmatched. This CDR3 has 16 amino acids. Germline V gene lookup returns CDR1 SGDLS and CDR2 YYNGEE.